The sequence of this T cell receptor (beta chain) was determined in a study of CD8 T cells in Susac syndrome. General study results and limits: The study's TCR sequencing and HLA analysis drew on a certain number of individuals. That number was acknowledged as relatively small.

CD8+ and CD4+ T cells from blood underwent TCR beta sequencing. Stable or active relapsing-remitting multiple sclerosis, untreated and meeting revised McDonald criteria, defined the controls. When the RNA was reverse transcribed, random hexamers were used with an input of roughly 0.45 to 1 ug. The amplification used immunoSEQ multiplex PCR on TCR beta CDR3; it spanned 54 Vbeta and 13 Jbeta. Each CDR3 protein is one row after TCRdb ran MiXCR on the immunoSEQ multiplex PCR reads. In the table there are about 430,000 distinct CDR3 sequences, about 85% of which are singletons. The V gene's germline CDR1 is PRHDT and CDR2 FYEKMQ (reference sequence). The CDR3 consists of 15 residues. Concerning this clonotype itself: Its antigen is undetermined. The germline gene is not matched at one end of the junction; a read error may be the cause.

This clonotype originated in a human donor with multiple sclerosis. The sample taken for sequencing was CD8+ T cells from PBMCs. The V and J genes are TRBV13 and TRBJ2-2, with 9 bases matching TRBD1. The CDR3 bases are TGTGCCAGCAGCTTGGGGACAGGGAACGCCGGGGAGCTGTTTTTT. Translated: CASSLGTGNAGELFF.